This passage covers 12 T cell receptor beta chains from one sample sequenced in a study of technical replicates of blood from a handful of donors. The data were produced by immunoSEQ multiplex PCR, yet TCRdb's version contains in-frame clones alone and is incomplete. The table shows approximately 89,000 clones, with approximately 94% occurring only once. Sequencing input: T cells isolated from PBMCs. The receptors stem from a human donor in good health.

The V gene is TRBV7-2, the J gene TRBJ1-1, with a possible D match to TRBD1 (5 bases). Trimming stripped 3 bases from V and 11 bases from J, with 16 bases between. The CDR3 runs 13 residues. Germline values: CDR1 SGHTA, CDR2 FQGNSA. CDR3: CASSFPRGGDAFF. Written as DNA, the CDR3 is TGTGCCAGCAGCTTCCCCCGGGGCGGGGACGCTTTCTTT.

The genes are TRBV4-1 and TRBJ1-1; no firm D call. Germline V gene sequence: CDR1 MGHRA, CDR2 YSYEKL. Trimming took 6 bases from V and 8 from J, leaving 22 bases between them. CDR3 length: 15 amino acids. The CDR3 bases are TGCGCCAGCAGAAAACCGTCGCCCGGTCTGAACGAAGCTTTCTTT. Translating it yields CASRKPSPGLNEAFF.

The V call is TRBV2, the J call TRBJ2-7, with D possibly matching TRBD2 (7 bases). CDR1 and CDR2 from the germline V gene are SNHLY and FYNNEI. The V and J ends lost 0 bases and 4 bases respectively, with 13 bases between them. The CDR3 spans 15 residues. Here the CDR3 reads CASSEAGRGLYEQYF. Here the CDR3 DNA reads TGTGCCAGCAGTGAAGCGGGCAGGGGACTATACGAGCAGTACTTC. Full variable domain (remainder filled in from reference TRBV2 and TRBJ2-7): EPEVTQTPSHQVTQMGQEVILRCVPISNHLYFYWYRQILGQKVEFLVSFYNNEISEKSEIFDDQFSVERPDGSNFTLKIRSTKLEDSAMYFCASSEAGRGLYEQYFGPGTRLTVT.

CDR3: CASSSGTSDSEQYF. The CDR3 nucleotides read TGTGCCAGCAGCTCGGGGACTAGCGACAGCGAGCAGTACTTC. The chain has TRBV7-3 and TRBJ2-7, with TRBD2 matching over 10 bases. This CDR3 has 14 residues. The germline V gene encodes CDR1 SGHTA and CDR2 FQGTGA. Trimming removed 4 bases from V and 6 bases from J; junction bases left unmatched: 6. The whole variable domain, filled in from reference TRBV7-3 and TRBJ2-7, reads GAGVSQTPSNKVTEKGKYVELRCDPISGHTALYWYRQSLGQGPEFLIYFQGTGAADDSGLPNDRFFAVRPEGSVSTLKIQRTERGDSAVYLCASSSGTSDSEQYFGPGTRLTVT.

This sequence joins TRBV4-3 and TRBJ2-3, with D possibly TRBD2 on 6 matching bases. CDR3 size: 17 residues. V gave up 2 bases and J gave up 2 bases, with 17 bases separating them. CDR1 and CDR2 from the germline V gene are LGHNA and YSLEER. The DNA for the CDR3 is TGCGCCAGCAGCCAATTTTTGGGGGAGGAGGACACAGATACGCAGTATTTT. The encoded protein is CASSQFLGEEDTDTQYF.

The V call is TRBV10-3, the J call TRBJ2-3, with 13 bases that match TRBD2. The germline V gene encodes CDR1 ENHRY and CDR2 SYGVKD. The CDR3 length is 15 residues. The V gene end was trimmed by 7 bases and the J gene end by 5 bases; junction bases not matched to a gene: 6. The CDR3 region has the DNA TGTGCCATCACAGGGACTAGCGGGATAAAAGATACGCAGTATTTT. Its translation is CAITGTSGIKDTQYF.

J is TRBJ1-2 and V is TRBV30, with D possibly matching TRBD1 (5 bases). Trimming took 3 bases from V and 7 from J, leaving 9 bases between them. This CDR3 is built from 11 residues. The germline V gene encodes CDR1 GTSNPN and CDR2 SVGIG (reference sequence). The CDR3 is CAWRGAVGYTF. The CDR3 DNA follows: TGTGCCTGGAGAGGGGCGGTTGGCTACACCTTC.

This chain joins TRBV9 and TRBJ1-1, with D unresolved. Trimming took 0 bases from V and 1 from J, leaving 7 bases between them. There are 14 residues in the CDR3. Germline V gene lookup returns CDR1 SGDLS and CDR2 YYNGEE. The CDR3 DNA follows: TGTGCCAGCAGCGTAGACTACGGGAACACTGAAGCTTTCTTT. Protein sequence: CASSVDYGNTEAFF.

This clone was counted between two and nine times. The V gene is TRBV7-9, the J gene TRBJ1-1, with a tentative D call TRBD1 (6 bases). The CDR3 covers 15 residues. Trimming removed 0 bases at V and 3 bases at J, with 11 bases between. Germline V gene sequence: CDR1 SEHNR, CDR2 FQNEAQ (reference sequence). DNA for the CDR3: TGTGCCAGCAGCTTAGCCTCCGGACAGTACACTGAAGCTTTCTTT. Residues: CASSLASGQYTEAFF.

The V and J genes are TRBV28 and TRBJ1-2; 10 bases are shared with TRBD1. This CDR3 has 13 residues. The germline V gene encodes CDR1 MDHEN and CDR2 SYDVKM. The V segment lost 6 bases and the J segment 8 bases; nucleotides outside the gene matches: 6. The CDR3 nucleotides are TGTGCCAGCAGAGGACAGGGGGGGAGGGGCTACACCTTC. This gives the protein CASRGQGGRGYTF.

The chain carries TRBV2 and TRBJ1-4; no clear D. Germline V gene lookup returns CDR1 SNHLY and CDR2 FYNNEI. The CDR3 contains 11 residues. Trimming shortened V by 4 bases and J by 14 bases, and 11 bases separated the two germline ends. CDR3 DNA: TGTGCCAGCAGTGTTCCGGGTAATCTGTTTTTT. It translates to CASSVPGNLFF.

Remarks on this clone: Relative to the germline gene, one junction end is altered; a read error may explain this. The J gene is TRBJ2-2, the V gene TRBV7-7, with D possibly being TRBD2 (5 bases). Germline V lookup: CDR1 SSHAT, CDR2 FNYEAQ (reference sequence). This CDR3 is built from 12 residues. The CDR3 DNA follows: TGTGCTAGCAGCCGCGGGACCGGGGAGCTGTTTTTT. Translation gives CASSRGTGELFF.